Each of the 20 T cell receptor beta chains below was sequenced from the same sample in a study of OX40 agonist ivuxolimab in advanced cancers. TCRdb's table, derived via immunoSEQ multiplex PCR, lists solely in-frame clones and lacks some. This table has about 64,000 clones, approximately 80% appearing once. The specimen was CD4+ or CD8+ T cells sorted from blood, collected in a trial of the OX40 agonist ivuxolimab. Source of these receptors: an adult with an advanced solid tumor such as melanoma, head and neck, liver or kidney cancer.

V is TRBV6-9 and J is TRBJ2-2; TRBD1 aligns across 7 bases. CDR3 length equals 16 residues. The trim removed 0 bases at V and 0 bases at J, leaving 1 base unmatched. In germline, CDR1 is MNHGY, CDR2 SVAAGI. The CDR3, as DNA: TGTGCCAGCAGTTATTCCACAGGGGCGAACACCGGGGAGCTGTTTTTT. The encoded protein is CASSYSTGANTGELFF.

V is TRBV6-5 and J is TRBJ1-2, with D uncertain. V dropped 11 bases and J dropped 6 bases, with 19 bases sitting between them. Germline V gives CDR1 MNHEY, CDR2 SVGAGI. The CDR3 contains 13 residues. CDR3 in DNA: TGTGCCGCCAAGAGTGGGGATGGGGATGGCTACACCTTC. This sequence encodes CAAKSGDGDGYTF.

The J gene is TRBJ2-2, the V gene TRBV9; 7 bases map to TRBD2. With V trimmed by 4 bases and J by 4 bases, 10 bases remained unmatched. The germline CDR1 and CDR2 sequences are SGDLS and YYNGEE. This CDR3 has 16 residues. The CDR3 DNA reads TGTGCCAGCAGCCCATACGCGGGAGTGGGCACCGGGGAGCTGTTTTTT. Translated, it gives CASSPYAGVGTGELFF.

This sequence joins TRBV6-6 and TRBJ2-1; D not resolved. The germline V gene has CDR1 MNHNY and CDR2 SVGAGI (reference sequence). Deletions cut 7 bases from V and 2 bases from J, with 12 bases between. The CDR3 sequence is 14 residues long. As DNA, the CDR3 is TGTGCCAGCACTTTTATCGGCCCCTACAATGAGCAGTTCTTC. Its translation: CASTFIGPYNEQFF.

The chain has TRBV11-2 and TRBJ2-3, with TRBD2 matching over 9 bases. J gave up 3 bases and V 6 bases, and 7 bases lay outside the gene matches. In germline, CDR1 is SGHAT, CDR2 FQNNGV. This CDR3 spans 15 amino acids. As DNA, the CDR3 is TGTGCCAGCAGAATAAGGCGGGGGGGGACAGATACGCAGTATTTT. This codes for CASRIRRGGTDTQYF.

This clone was seen just once. The rearrangement links TRBV6-1 to TRBJ2-2; D is perhaps TRBD1 (6 bases). Germline V gene sequence: CDR1 MNHNS, CDR2 SASEGT. The V gene lost 3 bases and the J gene lost 6 bases, with 11 bases spanning the gap. This CDR3 has 14 residues. Here the CDR3 reads CASSETGKSGELFF. CDR3 in DNA: TGTGCCAGCAGTGAGACAGGAAAATCCGGGGAGCTGTTTTTT.

This clone was observed a single time. This CDR3 reads CASSLDLAGGYTQYF. The DNA for the CDR3 is TGTGCCAGCAGTTTAGACCTAGCGGGGGGCTATACGCAGTATTTT. The chain combines TRBV28 with TRBJ2-3; 11 bases are a match to TRBD2. Germline assignment: CDR1 MDHEN and CDR2 SYDVKM. CDR3 length equals 15 residues. Germline trimming cut 2 bases from V and 7 bases from J; bases unmatched to any gene: 5.

V and J are TRBV11-3 and TRBJ2-3, with D unclear. Germline V gene data show CDR1 as SGHNT and CDR2 as YENEEA. The CDR3 spans 14 residues. The V gene lost 5 bases and the J gene lost 5 bases, with 14 bases spanning the gap. The CDR3 DNA is TGTGCCAGCAGCCTCCCACGCGCTGGAGATACGCAGTATTTT. This translates into CASSLPRAGDTQYF.

The V gene is TRBV4-1, the J gene TRBJ2-7, with D perhaps matching TRBD1 (6 bases). Germline V gives CDR1 MGHRA, CDR2 YSYEKL. The CDR3 is made up of 16 amino acids. V was pared by 2 bases and J by 0 bases, with 14 bases between. CDR3 DNA sequence: TGCGCCAGCAGCCAACCCAGACAGGAGAGCTCCTACGAGCAGTACTTC. This codes for CASSQPRQESSYEQYF.

This clone has more than one count but fewer than ten. The genes are TRBV28 and TRBJ1-5, with D perhaps TRBD1 (6 bases). V lost 4 bases, J lost 11 bases, and 12 bases lay in between. This CDR3 has 12 residues. The V gene's germline CDR1 is MDHEN and CDR2 SYDVKM. This CDR3 is CASSSRTVTQHF. The CDR3 DNA follows: TGTGCCAGCAGTTCCCGGACAGTGACCCAGCATTTT.

The chain uses TRBV4-3 and TRBJ1-2; no firm D call. V was clipped by 1 base and J by 3 bases, with 9 bases between them. This CDR3 has 14 amino acids. The V gene's germline CDR1 is LGHNA and CDR2 YSLEER. The CDR3 reads CASSQAVGDYGYTF. Here the CDR3 DNA reads TGCGCCAGCAGCCAAGCGGTGGGAGACTATGGCTACACCTTC.

The V gene is TRBV7-6, the J gene TRBJ1-2; the D gene is possibly TRBD1 (5 bases). Germline-derived CDR1 and CDR2 are SGHVS and FNYEAQ. V was trimmed by 4 bases and J by 6 bases, leaving 12 bases between them. This CDR3 comprises 13 residues. The CDR3 bases are TGTGCCAGCAGCTGGAATGAGGGGAATGGCTACACCTTC. Its protein is CASSWNEGNGYTF. Filled out from reference TRBV7-6 and TRBJ1-2, the complete variable domain reads GAGVSQSPRYKVTKRGQDVALRCDPISGHVSLYWYRQALGQGPEFLTYFNYEAQQDKSGLPNDRFSAERPEGSISTLTIQRTEQRDSAMYRCASSWNEGNGYTFGSGTRLTVV.

This chain joins TRBV7-9 and TRBJ1-3, with D maybe TRBD1 (5 bases). Trimming took 2 bases from V and 8 from J, leaving 16 bases between them. The germline V gene has CDR1 SEHNR and CDR2 FQNEAQ (reference sequence). This CDR3 region has 15 residues. Here the CDR3 reads CASSLLDSRVDTIYF. The CDR3 DNA reads as TGTGCCAGCAGCTTACTCGACAGTCGTGTGGACACCATATATTTT.

The chain combines TRBV5-4 with TRBJ2-7; weak D call: TRBD2 (5 bases). Germline lookup yields CDR1 SGHNT and CDR2 YYREEE (reference sequence). V lost 4 bases and J lost 3, with 14 bases in between. The CDR3 loop spans 14 amino acids. CDR3 sequence (DNA): TGTGCCAGCAGCCCCCCGGGGTACGTCTACGAGCAGTACTTC. Its protein product is CASSPPGYVYEQYF.

V and J are TRBV4-1 and TRBJ2-7; 10 nucleotides match TRBD1. The CDR3 covers 16 residues. V trimming: 1 base; J trimming: 4 bases; junction bases outside the gene matches: 7. CDR1 MGHRA and CDR2 YSYEKL come from the germline V gene. CDR3 amino acids: CASSQASGQGLYEQYF. Written as DNA, the CDR3 is TGCGCCAGCAGCCAAGCGTCGGGACAGGGGTTATACGAGCAGTACTTC.

This chain connects TRBV5-1 to TRBJ2-5; 13 bases align to TRBD2. In germline, CDR1 is SGHRS, CDR2 YFSETQ. This CDR3 spans 17 amino acids. With 2 bases clipped from V and 2 bases from J, the junction kept 6 bases outside the gene matches. The CDR3, as DNA: TGCGCCAGCAGCTTTCAACTAGCGGGAGGGCCTCAAGAGACCCAGTACTTC. This sequence encodes CASSFQLAGGPQETQYF.

CDR3 DNA: TGTGCCAGCAGTGGGACAGTTTCAACTAATGAAAAACTGTTTTTT. Translation gives CASSGTVSTNEKLFF. The chain carries TRBV6-5 and TRBJ1-4, with TRBD1 identical over 7 bases. This CDR3 is 15 amino acids long. The germline CDR1 and CDR2 sequences are MNHEY and SVGAGI. Trimming cost V 5 bases and J 0 bases; bases outside gene matches: 3.

This clone has only one observation. The V gene is TRBV15, the J gene TRBJ2-2, with a possible D match to TRBD2 (6 bases). The length of the CDR3 is 14 residues. The V end was cut by 0 bases, the J end by 6 bases, with 8 bases between. Germline lookup yields CDR1 LNHNV and CDR2 YYDKDF (reference sequence). The CDR3 DNA reads TGTGCCACCAGCAGAGATTGGGGGGCCGGGGAGCTGTTTTTT. Its protein product is CATSRDWGAGELFF.

This clone was picked up one time. V is TRBV6-1 and J is TRBJ1-5; no clear D gene. CDR1 and CDR2 (germline): MNHNS, SASEGT. Trimming shortened V by 7 bases and J by 3 bases, and 10 bases separated the two germline ends. The CDR3 is 13 residues long. The CDR3 DNA reads TGTGCCAGCAAAGGTGGCCCCAATCAGCCCCAGCATTTT. Protein: CASKGGPNQPQHF.

The chain is built from TRBV5-1 and TRBJ2-5, with D possibly matching TRBD2 (6 bases). CDR1 and CDR2 from the germline V gene are SGHRS and YFSETQ. V was shortened by 2 bases and J by 5 bases, with 13 bases between the two germline ends. The CDR3 contains 14 residues. The CDR3 is CASSFGGNWETQYF. Here the CDR3 DNA reads TGCGCCAGCAGCTTCGGGGGAAATTGGGAGACCCAGTACTTC.